Listed below are T cell receptor beta chains from one sample, sequenced in a study of T cell repertoires in cytomegalovirus infection. TCRdb redid the calling of the reads with MiXCR, one entry per CDR3 protein. This table holds some 400,000 distinct CDR3 sequences, roughly 30% found once. Sequenced sample: PBMCs. The receptors shown here come from a human donor in good health (CMV status not recorded). Some clones in this sample may be carry-over from other donors' samples. Each CDR3 is given with its conserved first and last residue. A D gene is named only where the DNA matches it firmly. Rows may omit the clone size; those that give it use once, few, many or a size class.

D gene	clone size	V gene	J gene	CDR3 DNA	CDR3 protein
.	.	TRBV5-8	TRBJ2-1	TGTGCCAGCAGCTTGGTCGGGGGCGGTAAGAGCTCCTACAATGAGCAGTTCTTC	CASSLVGGGKSSYNEQFF
.	many	TRBV12-3/TRBV12-4	TRBJ1-5	TGTGCCAGCAGCGGGGTGGGGGGCAATCAGCCCCAGCATTTT	CASSGVGGNQPQHF
TRBD1	many	TRBV7-8	TRBJ1-5	TGTGCCAGCAGCTTAGTGGACAGGCGATCCAATCAGCCCCAGCATTTT	CASSLVDRRSNQPQHF
.	.	TRBV20-1	TRBJ1-2	TGCAGTGCTATTATCAGGTTGGGGAACTATGGCTACACCTTC	CSAIIRLGNYGYTF
TRBD1	few	TRBV12-3/TRBV12-4	TRBJ2-2	TGTGCCAGCAGTTTCCGGACAGGGGGTAATTTAGGGGAGCTGTTTTTT	CASSFRTGGNLGELFF
.	.	TRBV28	TRBJ1-1	TGTGCCAGCAGCCCCCCCGTCCCGGGGGGGGGGCAAGCTTTCTTT	CASSPPVPGGGQAFF
.	.	TRBV6-8	TRBJ1-2	TGTGCCAGCAGTTACTCGGGCGGAATCTATGTCTACACCTTC	CASSYSGGIYVYTF
TRBD1	many	TRBV7-8	TRBJ2-7	TGTGCCAGCAGCCGAGCCGGGACAGGGGGCTCATCTATCTACGAGCAGTACTTC	CASSRAGTGGSSIYEQYF
.	few	TRBV19	TRBJ1-1	TGTGCCAGTAGTATTGTCCTTGCGGGGGAGAGCACTGAAGCTTTCTTT	CASSIVLAGESTEAFF
TRBD2	.	TRBV28	TRBJ2-1	TGTGCCAGCAGCAATATAGCGGGGGGGCCCTATGAGCAGTTCTTC	CASSNIAGGPYEQFF
.	few	TRBV7-2	TRBJ2-7	TGTGCCAGCAGCTTAGGGGTAGGAAACTCGGACGAGCAGTACTTC	CASSLGVGNSDEQYF
.	.	TRBV6-6	TRBJ1-4	TGTGCCAGCAGCCGCGAGTGGACTAATGAAAAACTGTTTTTT	CASSREWTNEKLFF
.	many	TRBV7-2	TRBJ2-3	TGTGCCAGCAGCTTAGGGAGCGGGTTCACAGATACGCAGTATTTT	CASSLGSGFTDTQYF
.	few	TRBV4-1	TRBJ2-7	TGCGCCAGCAGCCAACTTGCGGGGCCCAGCTCCTACGAGCAGTACTTC	CASSQLAGPSSYEQYF
TRBD2	few	TRBV11-2	TRBJ2-2	TGTGCCAGCAGGGGACTAGCGGGGTCCACCGGGGAGCTGTTTTTT	CASRGLAGSTGELFF
TRBD1	few	TRBV6-2/TRBV6-3	TRBJ1-6	TGTGCCAGCAGTTCCTCGAAACTACAGGGGGCGCGCGGTTCACCCCTCCACTTT	CASSSSKLQGARGSPLHF
.	.	TRBV12-3/TRBV12-4	TRBJ1-1	TGTGCCAGCAGTTTAATCCCAGCTGTGGCTGAAGCTTTCTTT	CASSLIPAVAEAFF
.	.	TRBV9	TRBJ1-6	TGTGCCAGCAGCCCGGGACATAATAATTCACCCCTCCACTTT	CASSPGHNNSPLHF
TRBD1	many	TRBV7-6	TRBJ1-6	TGTGCCAGCAGCTTAGGTTTGGCAGGGGGTGGAGGTTCACCCCTCCACTTT	CASSLGLAGGGGSPLHF
.	.	TRBV6-6	TRBJ2-5	TGTGCCAGCAGGGCCGGACGGACTGGCCAGGAGACCCAGTACTTC	CASRAGRTGQETQYF
.	.	TRBV7-8	TRBJ1-5	TGTGCCAGCAGCTTAGGTGGGTCAGGGGTCCGAAATCAGCCCCAGCATTTT	CASSLGGSGVRNQPQHF
TRBD2	many	TRBV7-2	TRBJ2-2	TGTGCCAGCAGCCGGGAGGCGGTGGGGGAGCTGTTTTTT	CASSREAVGELFF
.	.	TRBV7-2	TRBJ2-3	TGTGCCAGCAGCTTAGAAGCGGGTACGCAGTATTTT	CASSLEAGTQYF
.	few	TRBV7-2	TRBJ1-3	TGTGCCAGCAGCTTAAAGTCAAGCTCTGGAAACACCATATATTTT	CASSLKSSSGNTIYF
TRBD2	.	TRBV7-2	TRBJ2-1	TGTGCCAGCAGCTTCCTAACTAGCGGGGGGGCAAATGAGCAGTTCTTC	CASSFLTSGGANEQFF
TRBD1	once	TRBV6-2/TRBV6-3	TRBJ2-7	TGTGCCAGCACTTCCGGGACAGGACACGAGCAGTACTTC	CASTSGTGHEQYF
.	few	TRBV5-6	TRBJ1-5	TGTGCCAGCAGCTTGGAAGCGGGGGCGGGTAATCAGCCCCAGCATTTT	CASSLEAGAGNQPQHF
.	once	TRBV6-5	TRBJ1-1	TGTGCCAGCAGTTACCGTTTACTAAAAGACGGAGATGAAGCTTTCTTT	CASSYRLLKDGDEAFF
.	many	TRBV7-2	TRBJ1-6	TGTGCCAGCAGCTTAGGGGCAGGGCCGAGCTCCTATAATTCACCCCTCCACTTT	CASSLGAGPSSYNSPLHF
.	.	TRBV28	TRBJ1-5	TGTGCCAGCAGGCTACATGACACCCCCAATCAGCCCCAGCATTTT	CASRLHDTPNQPQHF
TRBD1	many	TRBV7-9	TRBJ2-1	TGTGCCAGCAGCCAGATCTCCGGGACAGCATACAATGAGCAGTTCTTC	CASSQISGTAYNEQFF
.	.	TRBV19	TRBJ1-5	TGTGCCACGAACAAACAGGGTAATCAGCCCCAGCATTTT	CATNKQGNQPQHF
.	many	TRBV7-6	TRBJ2-5	TGTGCCAGCAGCTCTAGTCATGGTGGAGAGACCCAGTACTTC	CASSSSHGGETQYF
TRBD1	.	TRBV6-5	TRBJ1-2	TGTGCCAGCAGCACAGGGGCGGGGTTGACGAATGGCTACACCTTC	CASSTGAGLTNGYTF
.	.	TRBV27	TRBJ2-7	TGTGCCAGCAGTTTATCTTCAGCCCCCTCCTACGAGCAGTACTTC	CASSLSSAPSYEQYF
TRBD1	.	TRBV7-9	TRBJ2-7	TGTGCCAGCAGCTTGGAGACAGGGGCCTACGAGCAGTACTTC	CASSLETGAYEQYF
TRBD1	few	TRBV24-1	TRBJ1-5	TGTGCCACCAGTGATATAGGACAGGGGGGTAATCAGCCCCAGCATTTT	CATSDIGQGGNQPQHF